This is a list of T cell receptor beta chains from one sample in a study of CD8+ T cells in alopecia areata. Produced via immunoSEQ multiplex PCR; TCRdb's table is partial and in-frame only. The data show 110,000 to 150,000 clones, around half seen once. This specimen was CD8+ T cells sorted from blood, taken at week 4, from a patient treated with tofacitinib. The origin of the receptors is a human donor with alopecia areata. Each CDR3 is given with its conserved first and last residue. Each record gives: J gene, D gene, V gene, clone size, CDR3 DNA, CDR3 protein. A D gene is named only where the DNA matches it firmly. Clone sizes are given selectively: once, few, many, or a class where the clone is expanded.

TRBJ2-5,TRBD1,TRBV7-3,.,TGTGCCAGCGCTGAATACGGGACAGGGGTGGAGACCCAGTACTTC,CASAEYGTGVETQYF
TRBJ1-1,TRBD1,TRBV5-1,few,TGCGCCAGCAGCTTTGTGACAGGGACGAACACTGAAGCTTTCTTT,CASSFVTGTNTEAFF
TRBJ1-6,.,TRBV7-9,.,TGTGCCAGCAGCTTAGAACGAGAACCCCTCCACTTT,CASSLEREPLHF
TRBJ2-5,.,TRBV29-1,.,TGCAGCGTTGGGTCGGAACAAGAGACCCAGTACTTC,CSVGSEQETQYF
TRBJ1-2,.,TRBV10-3,.,TGTGCCATCAGTGGTGAAGCGGATCGGTTTATCGATGGCTACACCTTC,CAISGEADRFIDGYTF
TRBJ2-1,.,TRBV23-1,few,TGCGCCAGCAGTCCCCCCGCAGGCCCAGGATACAATGAGCAGTTCTTC,CASSPPAGPGYNEQFF
TRBJ2-2,.,TRBV6-5,.,TGTGCCAGCAGTACAGGCTACCCGAACACCGGGGAGCTGTTTTTT,CASSTGYPNTGELFF
TRBJ2-1,.,TRBV7-9,few,TGTGCCAGCAGCCTGGCCTCATACAATGAGCAGTTCTTC,CASSLASYNEQFF
TRBJ1-2,.,TRBV15,.,TGTGCCACCAGCAGAGATCGTCCGGACCTCTCGGGGTATGGCTACACCTTC,CATSRDRPDLSGYGYTF
TRBJ1-1,.,TRBV5-6,few,TGTGCCAGCCGTACGGTTTCAGGGGTACCCACTGAAGCTTTCTTT,CASRTVSGVPTEAFF
TRBJ1-6,.,TRBV28,once,TGTGCCAGCAGTTTAAGGGTCGCCAGGGGATCTTCACCCCTCCACTTT,CASSLRVARGSSPLHF
TRBJ1-5,.,TRBV18,.,TGTGCCAGCTCACCAGAGGATCAGCCCCAGCATTTT,CASSPEDQPQHF
TRBJ2-5,TRBD1,TRBV5-4,.,TGTGCCAGCAGACCAGGACAGGGAGGACAAGAGACCCAGTACTTC,CASRPGQGGQETQYF
TRBJ2-7,.,TRBV15,few,TGTGCCACCAGCACTTTGACAGAGACCTACGAGCAGTACTTC,CATSTLTETYEQYF
TRBJ2-7,.,TRBV4-1,.,TGCGCCAGCAGCCAAGATCCACAAGCCTACGAGCAGTACTTC,CASSQDPQAYEQYF
TRBJ1-6,.,TRBV11-2,.,TGTGCCAGCAGCCTAGGGGACCCAAATTCACCCCTCCACTTT,CASSLGDPNSPLHF
TRBJ1-6,.,TRBV30,.,TGTGCCTGGAGTGTTTCCGGGGATTCACCCCTCCACTTT,CAWSVSGDSPLHF
TRBJ1-2,.,TRBV27,.,TGTGCCAGCAGTTTATCGGTATCGTATGGCTACACCTTC,CASSLSVSYGYTF
TRBJ2-1,.,TRBV5-1,.,TGCGCCAGCAGCCCCCTTGAGGCCAATGAGCAGTTCTTC,CASSPLEANEQFF
TRBJ1-1,.,TRBV27,few,TGTGCCAGCAGTTTATCGCCTGCTACGATGAACACTGAAGCTTTCTTT,CASSLSPATMNTEAFF
TRBJ2-1,TRBD2,TRBV4-1,.,TGCGCCAGCAGCCAAGAAGGACTAGCGGGACACAAGAGAAACCCAGTTGAGCAGTTCTTC,CASSQEGLAGHKRNPVEQFF
TRBJ1-2,TRBD1,TRBV6-6,.,TGTGCCAGCAGGGTGGGACAGGGAATCTCTGGCTACACCTTC,CASRVGQGISGYTF
TRBJ1-2,TRBD1,TRBV15,.,TGTGCCACCAGGCAAGGGACAGGGCCCGCCTATGGCTACACCTTC,CATRQGTGPAYGYTF
TRBJ2-1,.,TRBV18,.,TGTGCCAGCTCACCAGAGGGTCCCGGTGAGCAGTTCTTC,CASSPEGPGEQFF
TRBJ2-2,.,TRBV15,.,TGTGCCACCAGTTCAAAAACCGGGGAGCTGTTTTTT,CATSSKTGELFF
TRBJ2-7,.,TRBV2,.,TGTGCCAGCAGTGACGGCAGGGAGTTCTACGAGCAGTACTTC,CASSDGREFYEQYF
TRBJ2-3,.,TRBV13,.,TGTGCCAGCAGCTTAGGGACAGTCTCTAGCACAGATACGCAGTATTTT,CASSLGTVSSTDTQYF
TRBJ1-1,.,TRBV29-1,.,TGCAGCGCCGTGACAAGGGAAGCTTTCTTT,CSAVTREAFF
TRBJ1-2,TRBD1,TRBV7-9,few,TGTGCCAGCAGCTTACGGGACAGGGTAGACGGCTACACCTTC,CASSLRDRVDGYTF
TRBJ1-6,TRBD1,TRBV27,.,TGTGCCAGCAGTCAGGGGACAGGGGGTCAAGCCCTCCACTTT,CASSQGTGGQALHF
TRBJ2-7,.,TRBV10-3,.,TGTGCCATCAATGGCGAGCAGTACTTC,CAINGEQYF
TRBJ2-5,.,TRBV27,.,TGTGCCAGCAGTTTATCGATAAGGGCAGGGAGAGTCCAAGAGACCCAGTACTTC,CASSLSIRAGRVQETQYF
TRBJ1-1,TRBD1,TRBV30,.,TGTGCCTGGAGTGTCGACAGGGACACTGAAGCTTTCTTT,CAWSVDRDTEAFF
TRBJ1-1,.,TRBV7-9,.,TGTGCCAGCAGCTTAGCGCACGGGAACACTGAAGCTTTCTTT,CASSLAHGNTEAFF
TRBJ2-5,TRBD1,TRBV27,few,TGTGCCAGCAGCCTTGGTCCGGGACAGGGCAGGGAGACCCAGTACTTC,CASSLGPGQGRETQYF
TRBJ1-5,TRBD1,TRBV5-1,few,TGCGCCAGCAGCTGGACAGGGCCGGGGGAGCCCCAGCATTTT,CASSWTGPGEPQHF
TRBJ2-7,.,TRBV13,.,TGTGCCAGCAGCTTTACAGGCTACGAGCAGTACTTC,CASSFTGYEQYF
TRBJ2-7,TRBD1,TRBV2,.,TGTGCCAGCATGGTGGACAGGGGTTACGAGCAGTACTTC,CASMVDRGYEQYF
TRBJ2-7,.,TRBV5-6,few,TGTGCCAGCAGCTTGGTACAGGGTGCCCACGAGCAGTACTTC,CASSLVQGAHEQYF
TRBJ2-7,TRBD1,TRBV30,few,TGTGCCTGGAGCTACTGGACAGGGACATCCTACGAGCAGTACTTC,CAWSYWTGTSYEQYF
TRBJ2-5,.,TRBV6-1,once,TGTGCCAGCAGTGAATTGGGACTCCGAGAGACCCAGTACTTC,CASSELGLRETQYF
TRBJ1-2,TRBD1,TRBV30,.,TGTGCCTGGAGTGTAGTGAGAGGGGGCGACGGCTACACCTTC,CAWSVVRGGDGYTF
TRBJ2-5,.,TRBV7-8,few,TGTGCCAGCAGCTCCTCCCGGGCGTGGGAGACCCAGTACTTC,CASSSSRAWETQYF
TRBJ1-2,TRBD1,TRBV4-3,.,TGCGCCAGCAGCCAAGATAGGTCAGGGGGCGCTTCGGTTGGCTACACCTTC,CASSQDRSGGASVGYTF
TRBJ2-7,.,TRBV5-6,once,TGTGCCAGCAGTCCCGAAGGGTTACCCTACGAGCAGTACTTC,CASSPEGLPYEQYF
TRBJ2-7,TRBD2,TRBV5-6,.,TGTGCCAGCAGCGGGGGACTAGCGGGCACCTACGAGCAGTACTTC,CASSGGLAGTYEQYF
TRBJ2-3,.,TRBV13,once,TGTGCCAGCAGCTCGAGCACAGATACGCAGTATTTT,CASSSSTDTQYF
TRBJ1-1,.,TRBV27,.,TGTGCCAGCAGTCTCCTTGAGAGCACTGAAGCTTTCTTT,CASSLLESTEAFF
TRBJ1-1,.,TRBV6-1,.,TGTGCCAGCAGTGAAGAGGAGGGTTTGAACACTGAAGCTTTCTTT,CASSEEEGLNTEAFF
TRBJ2-1,.,TRBV19,few,TGTGCCAGTAGTAACCCCTGGGGGCGCAACAATGAGCAGTTCTTC,CASSNPWGRNNEQFF
TRBJ2-7,.,TRBV6-1,.,TGTGCCAGCAACCAGGGGCGAACCTACGAGCAGTACTTC,CASNQGRTYEQYF
TRBJ1-2,.,TRBV19,few,TGTGCCAGTACCATCCGGGCGGATTACTATGGCTACACCTTC,CASTIRADYYGYTF
TRBJ1-1,.,TRBV7-9,few,TGTGCCAGCAGCTTATTGGCAGACACTGAAGCTTTCTTT,CASSLLADTEAFF